The 26 T cell receptor beta chains below come from one sample, sequenced in a study of T cell repertoires in cytomegalovirus infection. Each CDR3 protein gets one entry after TCRdb re-called the reads with MiXCR. The sample carries a few hundred thousand distinct CDR3 sequences, approximately 40% recorded once. For these TCRs, the target antigens are not known. The input for sequencing was cultured PBMCs, taken from culture after CMV antigen stimulation. The origin of the receptors is a human donor in good health (CMV status not recorded). Some clones in this sample may be carry-over from other donors' samples.

The chain employs TRBV11-2 and TRBJ2-1, with D perhaps matching TRBD2 (5 bases). Germline-derived CDR1 and CDR2 are SGHAT and FQNNGV. This CDR3 contains 15 residues. V lost 5 bases to trimming and J lost 8 bases, with 19 bases between them. CDR3 in amino acids: CASSPGVGFVDEQFF. CDR3 nucleotide sequence: TGTGCCAGCAGCCCCGGGGTGGGCTTCGTCGATGAGCAGTTCTTC.

In its sample, this clonotype was seen a few times. The CDR3 DNA is TGTGCCAGCAGTAGAGGACAGGGGGCTAATGAGCAGTTCTTC. Translation: CASSRGQGANEQFF. The chain is built from TRBV6-5 and TRBJ2-1, with 11 bases fitting TRBD1. Unmatched junction bases numbered 4, after V lost 5 bases and J lost 7 bases. The CDR3 spans 14 residues. CDR1 and CDR2 from the germline V gene are MNHEY and SVGAGI.

A single count supports this clonotype. The genes are TRBV7-8 and TRBJ2-1; D unclear. Germline V gene data show CDR1 as SGHVS and CDR2 as FQNEAQ. There are 16 residues in the CDR3. Deletions cut 5 bases from V and 0 bases from J, with 14 bases between. CDR3: CASSPRRRSSYNEQFF. For the CDR3, the DNA is TGTGCCAGCAGCCCCCGGCGGCGGAGCTCCTACAATGAGCAGTTCTTC.

A word on this clonotype: At one of its ends the junction is not consistent with the germline gene, which may arise from a read error. The chain combines TRBV7-2 with TRBJ2-5, with 9 positions matching TRBD2. The CDR3 is 15 amino acids. Germline V lookup: CDR1 SGHTA, CDR2 FQGNSA. CDR3 DNA: TGTGCCAGCAGTTTAGGGGCTAGCGGGAAACCGTCAGATTACTTC. This encodes CASSLGASGKPSDYF.

The rearrangement joins TRBV25-1 to TRBJ2-6; D is unresolved. The V end lost 4 bases, the J end lost 1 base, and 11 bases lay between the germline ends. This CDR3 has 16 residues. Germline CDR1 and CDR2: MGHDK and SYGVNS. The DNA of the CDR3 is TGTGCCAGCAGTGGGGGTAAGGTATCTGGGGCCAACGTCCTGACTTTC. Its protein product is CASSGGKVSGANVLTF.

The chain combines TRBV7-2 with TRBJ2-7; D unclear. Between the trimmed V and J ends, which lost 8 bases and 3 bases, there was a span of 8 bases. The CDR3 covers 11 residues. From germline, CDR1 is SGHTA and CDR2 FQGNSA. In DNA, the CDR3 is TGTGCCAGCTCCCGATTCTACGAGCAGTACTTC. It codes for CASSRFYEQYF.

This chain links TRBV10-3 with TRBJ2-3; TRBD1 matches 11 bases. With 4 bases clipped from V and 4 bases from J, the junction kept 10 bases outside the gene matches. Germline CDR1 reads ENHRY; CDR2 reads SYGVKD. This CDR3 has 17 residues. CDR3 residues: CAISGAGQGARADTQYF. CDR3 DNA sequence: TGTGCCATCAGTGGCGCAGGACAGGGGGCGAGGGCAGATACGCAGTATTTT.

In this sample, this clonotype turned up many times. CDR3 sequence reads: CASSSDRGWDTQYF. The CDR3 DNA reads as TGTGCCAGCAGCTCGGACAGGGGCTGGGATACGCAGTATTTT. This chain joins TRBV7-2 and TRBJ2-3; 9 bases line up with TRBD1. Unmatched junction bases numbered 5, after V lost 4 bases and J lost 6 bases. The CDR3 length is 14 residues. The germline V gene encodes CDR1 SGHTA and CDR2 FQGNSA.

V and J are TRBV12-3 or TRBV12-4 and TRBJ1-5; D not resolved. V lost 7 bases and J lost 2, with 6 bases in between. CDR3 length equals 12 residues. The CDR3: CASNSGNQPQHF. CDR3 bases: TGTGCCAGCAATTCAGGCAATCAGCCCCAGCATTTT.

The chain carries TRBV5-6 and TRBJ2-1, with a weak D call TRBD2 (6 bases). This CDR3 has 13 residues. Per germline, CDR1 SGHDT and CDR2 YYEEEE. Trimming shortened V by 4 bases and J by 16 bases, and 21 bases separated the two germline ends. Here the CDR3 reads CASSNTPGDSEFF. The CDR3 DNA sequence: TGTGCCAGCAGCAATACCCCGGGGGACTCGGAATTCTTC.

V and J are TRBV20-1 and TRBJ1-5; the D is unclear. The length of the CDR3 is 13 residues. V was pared by 0 bases and J by 1 base, with 4 bases between. Germline CDR1 DFQATT, CDR2 SNEGSKA (reference sequence). The CDR3 loop is CSARDQSNQPQHF. The CDR3 nucleotides are TGCAGTGCTAGAGATCAAAGCAATCAGCCCCAGCATTTT.

This clonotype has just a few counts. J is TRBJ1-5 and V is TRBV19; maybe TRBD1 (6 bases). The germline V gene has CDR1 LNHDA and CDR2 SQIVND (reference sequence). V lost 7 bases and J lost 2, with 9 bases in between. The CDR3 has 13 residues. As DNA, the CDR3 is TGTGCCAGTAAGAGGGGGGGCAATCAGCCCCAGCATTTT. Translated: CASKRGGNQPQHF.

This clonotype turned up a few times. This chain uses TRBV10-3 with TRBJ2-3, with 12 bases fitting TRBD2. V lost 3 bases and J lost 4; bases outside the gene matches: 5. Per the germline V gene, CDR1 is ENHRY and CDR2 is SYGVKD. This CDR3 has 16 amino acids. The CDR3 loop reads CAISDLGLAGSDTQYF. The CDR3 region has the DNA TGTGCCATCAGTGACCTCGGACTAGCGGGGTCAGATACGCAGTATTTT.

This clonotype was picked up a small number of times. The chain uses TRBV7-2 and TRBJ1-1; no reliable D call. V was shortened by 4 bases and J by 7 bases, with 16 bases between the two germline ends. The CDR3 spans 14 residues. Germline V CDR1 and CDR2: SGHTA, FQGNSA. In DNA form, the CDR3 reads TGTGCCAGCAGCTCCACCCGAGCTGGTAGTGAAGCTTTCTTT. Protein: CASSSTRAGSEAFF.

This clonotype was counted between two and nine times. The chain is built from TRBV12-3 or TRBV12-4 and TRBJ2-3, with D perhaps given as TRBD1 or TRBD2 (6 bases each). The CDR3 sequence is 16 residues long. V was trimmed by 8 bases and J by 2 bases, leaving 20 bases between them. CDR3 region: CASRPRGAGYTDTQYF. For the CDR3, the DNA is TGTGCCAGCCGCCCGAGGGGGGCGGGCTACACAGATACGCAGTATTTT.

In the case of this clonotype: A junction boundary mismatches the germline segment, possibly from a read error. The chain carries TRBV5-3 and TRBJ1-6; D gene uncertain. TRBV5-3 is noted as an ORF with a role that remains uncertain. The CDR3 runs 14 residues. The CDR3 protein is CASSLGFSGSPLHF. Written as DNA, the CDR3 is TGTGCCAGCAGCTTGGGGTTTAGCGGTTCACCCCTCCACTTT.

This clonotype appeared a few times. The chain recombines TRBV7-2 with TRBJ2-5; TRBD1 agrees at 7 bases. V was clipped by 1 base and J by 6 bases; unmatched bases: 8. CDR1 is SGHTA and CDR2 is FQGNSA in the germline V gene. This CDR3 has 15 amino acids. The CDR3 region has the DNA TGTGCCAGCAGCTTAGAAGGGGGCCAGTGGAAGACCCAGTACTTC. Protein: CASSLEGGQWKTQYF.

This clonotype showed up just a few times. V gene TRBV11-3 combines with J gene TRBJ1-1; the D is unclear. The germline V gene has CDR1 SGHNT and CDR2 YENEEA. This CDR3 spans 17 amino acids. Trimming left V 5 bases short and J 0 bases short, with 19 bases between. The CDR3 region has the DNA TGTGCCAGCAGCCCCGAGGGTGAGGAGACCATGAACACTGAAGCTTTCTTT. Translation: CASSPEGEETMNTEAFF.

This clonotype has only one observation. The chain is built from TRBV20-1 and TRBJ1-5, with D perhaps TRBD1 (6 bases). Trimming took off 7 bases at V and 4 bases at J, with 17 bases between the two ends. Per the germline V gene, CDR1 is DFQATT and CDR2 is SNEGSKA (reference sequence). The length of the CDR3 is 14 residues. CDR3 nucleotides: TGCAGTGTGATACAGGGTAGAACGAATCAGCCCCAGCATTTT. This translates into CSVIQGRTNQPQHF.

The V gene is TRBV20-1, the J gene TRBJ2-1; 8 nucleotides agree with TRBD2. V gave up 0 bases and J gave up 0 bases; unmatched junction bases: 4. This CDR3 spans 16 amino acids. Germline CDR1 reads DFQATT; CDR2 reads SNEGSKA (reference sequence). In nucleotides, the CDR3 is TGCAGTGCTAGAGATCGACGGGGGGGCTCCTACAATGAGCAGTTCTTC. It codes for CSARDRRGGSYNEQFF.

This clonotype was observed a few times. The chain is built from TRBV6-1 and TRBJ2-7; D remains ambiguous. Trimming pared 7 bases from V and 3 bases from J, leaving 10 bases between. Germline V gives CDR1 MNHNS, CDR2 SASEGT. The length of the CDR3 is 12 residues. CDR3 coding DNA: TGTGCCAGCACCGCAGTACTCTACGAGCAGTACTTC. Encoded protein: CASTAVLYEQYF.

This chain uses TRBV7-9 with TRBJ1-2; D not certain. Germline V gene lookup returns CDR1 SEHNR and CDR2 FQNEAQ (reference sequence). The ends were cut back, 6 bases at V and 8 bases at J, with 13 bases in the middle. There are 12 residues in the CDR3. The CDR3 DNA reads TGTGCCAGCAGTCCACTCCAGCGGGGCTACACCTTC. Amino acids: CASSPLQRGYTF.

V and J are TRBV6-5 and TRBJ2-3; tentatively, D is TRBD1 or TRBD2 (5 bases each). The CDR3 is 15 amino acids. Per the germline V gene, CDR1 is MNHEY and CDR2 is SVGAGI. V was pared by 0 bases and J by 0 bases, with 7 bases between. CDR3 sequence reads: CASSYSWGSTDTQYF. The CDR3 DNA follows: TGTGCCAGCAGTTACTCGTGGGGGAGCACAGATACGCAGTATTTT.

This clonotype was counted a few times. The V call is TRBV11-2, the J call TRBJ2-1; TRBD2 agrees at 7 bases. Germline V gives CDR1 SGHAT, CDR2 FQNNGV. V lost 3 bases and J lost 5; bases outside the gene matches: 7. CDR3 length: 15 amino acids. The CDR3 reads CASSFTGTNNNEQFF. The CDR3 nucleotides read TGTGCCAGCAGCTTTACCGGGACTAATAACAATGAGCAGTTCTTC.

The chain carries TRBV7-3 and TRBJ2-7, with 9 positions matching TRBD1. J lost 4 bases, V lost 5 bases, and 12 bases had no gene match. Germline values: CDR1 SGHTA, CDR2 FQGTGA. The CDR3 totals 16 residues. CDR3 region: CASSPPRGQGIYEQYF. The CDR3 DNA sequence: TGTGCCAGCAGCCCACCGCGAGGACAGGGGATTTACGAGCAGTACTTC.

This clonotype was seen only a few times. In DNA form, the CDR3 reads TGTGCCAGCAGCTTTCAGTACCCAGAAACATTGTACGAGCAGTACTTC. Protein product: CASSFQYPETLYEQYF. The chain is built from TRBV7-8 and TRBJ2-7; D not resolved. Trimming pared 3 bases from V and 4 bases from J, leaving 19 bases between. Germline V gene lookup returns CDR1 SGHVS and CDR2 FQNEAQ. CDR3 length equals 16 residues.